This TCR beta chain was recorded in a study of shared clonotypes between healthy human individuals. Study-level information: The plates for each donor numbered three CD4 naive, three CD4 memory, two CD8 naive and one CD8 memory. Overall study results and limits: Clonotypes which were not shared had lower generation probabilities than clonotypes that all four donors shared.

With 3 bases clipped from V and 4 bases from J, the junction kept 6 bases outside the gene matches. The CDR3 consists of 15 residues. Germline loops: CDR1 SGDLS, CDR2 YYNGEE. Turning to this clone: Its antigen is unknown.

Data came from immunoSEQ multiplex PCR; TCRdb stores just in-frame clones and leaves some out. This sample has some 700,000 clones, with around 91% found just once. There were only Caucasian adults among the donors, and all lived in Nashville, Tennessee. CD8 memory pooled CD45RO+ cells and CCR7-negative CD45RA+ TemRA cells. Sequences were obtained from memory CD8+ T cells from PBMCs. The subset here: CD45RO+ cells pooled with CCR7-negative TemRA cells. The sequence was collected from a man between 18 and 29 years old in good health. Some clones in this sample may be carry-over from other donors' samples. The chain combines TRBV9 with TRBJ2-5; 10 bases fit TRBD1. The CDR3 sequence: CASSGPGQGRETQYF. The CDR3 DNA is TGTGCCAGCAGCGGCCCGGGACAGGGGAGAGAGACCCAGTACTTC.